This T cell receptor beta chain was sequenced in a study of cytomegalovirus exposure and HLA in healthy donors (dated by TCRdb to 2015 to 2018). About the full investigation: In an earlier analysis of roughly 590 of the donors, approximately 300 Gb of sequence data and 90 million to 120 million unique TCR beta sequences from 150 million to 200 million T cells were reported. Rather than using new phenotypic data, the later analysis identified candidate immune exposures from TCR beta sequences and from how often those sequences occurred across donors. Donor age, sex, ethnicity and CMV serostatus were compiled alongside the repertoire data. An early release covering approximately 600 HLA-typed donors comprised about 320 gigabases of sequencing data and approximately 80 million unique TCR sequences. A later genetic analysis took genome-wide SNP genotypes for about three fifths of the 666 donors and used that subset as a discovery cohort. HLA typing included class I and class II loci at four-digit resolution. All discovery cohort repertoires had been generated on a single sequencing platform. Five DR-DQ haplotypes were handled as single units for association and clustering, since linkage in the cohort was strong. Among 300 to 450 genotyped donors of the cohort, an average of roughly 240,000 unique TCR beta nucleotide sequences were sequenced per donor, roughly 20% of them non-productive. The number of typed donors differed by locus: roughly 629-640 for A, B, C, DRB1 and DQB1; 500 to 550 for DQA1; roughly 600 for DPA1; and 450 to 480 for DPB1. In an earlier analysis of 587 of the donors, high-throughput TCR beta sequencing was used to judge whether each TCR beta V gene segment behaved as functional or pseudogenic. The T cell repertoires of 666 subjects were profiled by immunosequencing and related to cytomegalovirus serostatus. Along with the roughly 670-subject first cohort, a separate validation cohort of over a hundred different subjects was used. The study aimed to test whether cataloging public T cell receptors could reveal signatures of past pathogen exposure. Of the approximately 400 genotyped donors, over 65% fell in the genetic ancestry cluster associated with self-reported Caucasian donors. To study patterns of TCR occurrence, a later analysis re-analyzed previously published TCR beta repertoires from under 750 donors and added high-resolution HLA genotyping. The study combined high-throughput TCR immunosequencing, statistical association of individual TCRs with disease status, and machine learning to predict cytomegalovirus infection status.

The cohort comprised 550 to 700 healthy bone marrow donors. Cohort members were all nominally healthy when sampled, although unrecorded immune exposures were likely present. The donor was CMV seronegative and belonged to the group of over 350 seronegative cohort members. Each donor provided a peripheral blood sample, and peripheral blood mononuclear cells were used for TCR beta sequencing. Genomic DNA extraction from the blood cell samples was performed with the Qiagen DNeasy Blood Extraction Kit. Findings and caveats that apply to the study as a whole: Over 15 rarely observed V segments, including chromosome 9 orphons, were excluded from the earlier analysis of approximately 600 of the donors because counts were too low. In the study, roughly 160 TCR beta chains were listed as associated with cytomegalovirus. According to a later analysis, TCR association rates differed among HLA loci, with DRB1 alleles showing the most associated TCRs and HLA-C alleles showing the fewest. Some IMGT-functional V segments, including TRBV6-2 and TRBV6-3, could not be told apart with the 87-base-pair reads, so those segments were excluded. A later genetic analysis reported fewer N-insertions in productive TCRs among donors in an Asian-associated ancestry cluster than the roughly 620-donor mean. Linkage disequilibrium might explain the correlated functional status among segregating V segments, but an unknown experimental factor could not be excluded. A further reported finding was that TCR beta sequences accurately predicted the HLA-A and HLA-B alleles for most subjects in the first cohort. According to the authors, the approach could potentially be generalized to other disease states and immunological phenotypes. The sequencing pipeline was judged likely to have produced a cluster of highly shared sequence variants as a technical artifact. A later genetic analysis associated a missense DCLRE1C variant with V-gene and J-gene trimming of TCR beta chains, and an independent cohort replicated the association. According to a later analysis, most CMV-associated TCR beta chains appeared to be HLA-restricted, and the HLA associations seemed to be driven largely by CMV exposure. An earlier analysis of some 590 of the donors showed that most TCR beta V segments appeared in productive rearrangements either about 87% or about 30% of the time, which broadly matched IMGT annotations. Only TCR beta chains were sequenced in this cohort, and the absence of alpha or paired-chain data limited detectable features. In a later analysis, HLA-associated TCR beta chains showed more clonal expansion and lower generation probabilities than non-associated chains that were equally common. Three of the identified cytomegalovirus-associated TCR beta chains were confirmed in vitro to be specific for cytomegalovirus antigens. Several of the top co-occurrence clusters appeared to be linked to parvovirus B19, influenza, CMV and Epstein-Barr virus, according to a later analysis. The classifier was reported to diagnose cytomegalovirus status with high specificity and sensitivity in both the original cohort and the validation cohort. Most TCR sequences were observed very rarely across donors, whereas some public TCRs were present in many individuals. Because some donors lacked HLA typing at each locus, the association tests relied only on the typed subset. CMV serostatus was the only immune exposure information available for the cohort. Strong co-occurrence of HLA alleles, especially DR and DQ, made assigning TCR associations to individual alleles difficult. Presence/absence analyses assumed roughly uniform sequencing depth across donors, an assumption that may not hold. At a false discovery rate of 0.05, a later analysis linked some 18,000 TCR beta sequences to specific HLA alleles.

From the germline V gene (reference sequence), CDR1 is MNHEY and CDR2 is SMNVEV. V is clipped by 1 base and J by 10 bases, and the sequence between their germline boundaries is 10 bases long. Spanning cysteine to phenylalanine, the CDR3 consists of 12 amino acids. Just the 36-base CDR3 DNA is kept, in frame starting at base 1. The library was generated by the immunoSEQ multiplex PCR assay. The multiplex PCR relied on a mix of 60 forward primers for TCR Vbeta segments and 13 reverse primers for TCR Jbeta segments. Amplification of the CDR3 region of rearranged TCR beta genes was performed with a multiplex PCR assay on genomic DNA. The amplified TCR beta libraries were sequenced on the Illumina HiSeq System as 87-base-pair reads. Under the source paper's analysis protocol: In a later analysis, some 80 million unique TCR beta chains were counted across the approximately 640 repertoires, and around 10 million of these chains were shared by at least two donors. Raw reads were error-corrected and collapsed into unique sequences by a nearest-neighbor algorithm in which closely related sequences were merged to remove PCR and sequencing errors. To assign V, D and J gene segments, CDR3 sequences were aligned to IMGT reference sequences. For a sequence to be retained, a match of at least six nucleotides was required to both a V gene segment and a J gene segment. Rearrangements were classified as productive when the CDR3 lacked stop codons and remained in frame with V and J, and all other rearrangements were classified as non-productive. CDR3 was defined according to IMGT convention as the region running from the second conserved V-encoded cysteine to the conserved J-encoded phenylalanine. The earlier analysis of about 610 of the donors excluded any sequence lacking an unambiguous match to a single V gene segment. In an earlier analysis of 587 of the donors, V segments were called functional above 56.7% productive rearrangements and were called segregating when the between-donor standard deviation exceeded 5%. A statistical classification framework was built for diagnosing cytomegalovirus status from the catalog of TCR beta chain sequences. A later analysis assigned V and J genes by comparing TCR nucleotide sequences with IMGT/GENE-DB human TR gene sequences. Using the TCRdist pipeline, a later analysis assigned CDR3 sequences along with most-parsimonious VDJ recombination scenarios. In a later analysis, each TCR beta chain was defined by its CDR3 amino acid sequence together with its V-gene family, and reads lacking a unique V-gene family were excluded. As a way to deal with suspected cross-contamination and a sequencing artifact, a later analysis dropped 450 to 700 nucleotide sequences that were highly shared and had low generation probability. In a later analysis, a clonal expansion index for each public chain was calculated from normalized within-repertoire ranks of inferred template counts. A later analysis computed generation probabilities with a VDJ recombination model fitted to out-of-frame rearrangements, and checked the results against IGoR. A later analysis scored TCR-TCR, TCR-HLA and TCR-CMV co-occurrence with hypergeometric tests, applying a repertoire-size bias correction to TCR pairs. To estimate false discovery rates, a later analysis permuted the HLA or CMV assignments 20 times. In a later analysis, co-occurring TCRs were grouped using DBSCAN, with TCRdist sequence similarity added in when clustering inside HLA-allele-positive subsets. Repertoires with fewer than 30,000 or more than 120,000 public chains were left out of co-occurrence clustering, as were about five repertoires with anomalous nucleotide sharing. Here the immuneACCESS table is served through TCRdb, limited to in-frame sequences with V and J called. Missing clones are a known gap in these copies; in checked studies unresolved V genes cover under half, and the rest lacks a known reason. V and J calls and clone size are given by that table; D and trimming were obtained from the DNA. The sample includes some 190,000 clones, with 70% to 80% observed a single time. Around 1.5% of the sample goes to the ten largest clones.

About this clone itself: This clone's antigen is unknown. Qualities for individual bases were not recorded, and no much larger clone is one base off.

The clonotype comes from a man younger than 30 in good health and CMV-seronegative. The rearrangement combines TRBV27 with TRBJ1-1; a tentative D call is TRBD1 (6 bases match). Sequenced input: PBMCs. The DNA sequence is given as TGTGCCAGCAGTTTATGGGGGGGCAGAGCTTTCTTT. Its translation reads: CASSLWGGRAFF.